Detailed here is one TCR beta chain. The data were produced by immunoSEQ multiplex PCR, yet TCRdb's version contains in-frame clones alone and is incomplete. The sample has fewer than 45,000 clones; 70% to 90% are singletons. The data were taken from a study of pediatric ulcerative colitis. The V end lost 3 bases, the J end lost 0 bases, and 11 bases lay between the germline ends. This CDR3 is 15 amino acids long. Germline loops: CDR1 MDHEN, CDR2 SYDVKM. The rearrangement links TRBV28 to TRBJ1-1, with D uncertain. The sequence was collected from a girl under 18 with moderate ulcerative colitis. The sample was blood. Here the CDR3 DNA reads TGTGCCAGCAGTTTGGGAGGGTCCATGAACACTGAAGCTTTCTTT. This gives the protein CASSLGGSMNTEAFF.